This record concerns one T cell receptor beta chain sequence. Its antigen is as yet unknown. The sample is drawn from a study of cytomegalovirus exposure and HLA in healthy donors. The study's findings and limits: Previous analysis showed most TCR beta V segments were productive about 87% or about 30% of the time. Some segments of the V type, notably TRBV6-2 and TRBV6-3, were excluded as indistinguishable.

PCR primers comprised 60 Vbeta and 13 Jbeta primers. Generated by immunoSEQ multiplex PCR, the TCRdb table keeps only in-frame clones and is missing some. This table holds about 130,000 clones, 83% found once. The CDR3 is 14 residues long. Germline V gene data show CDR1 as LNHDA and CDR2 as SQIVND (reference sequence). Trimming shortened V by 7 bases and J by 2 bases, and 12 bases separated the two germline ends. This chain joins TRBV19 and TRBJ2-1; D may be TRBD2 (6 bases). The receptor was isolated from a middle-aged woman in good health and CMV-seropositive. Sequencing was carried out using PBMCs. This CDR3 reads CASKMPGAYNEQFF. For the CDR3, the DNA is TGTGCCAGTAAGATGCCGGGAGCCTACAATGAGCAGTTCTTC. The variable domain in full, completed from reference TRBV19 and TRBJ2-1, reads DGGITQSPKYLFRKEGQNVTLSCEQNLNHDAMYWYRQDPGQGLRLIYYSQIVNDFQKGDIAEGYSVSREKKESFPLTVTSAQKNPTAFYLCASKMPGAYNEQFFGPGTRLTVL.